Included here is one TCR beta chain sequence, with context. Its target is unknown. The data were taken from a study of T cell repertoires in cytomegalovirus infection. At the level of the study: From public TCR beta signatures came an indication of both CMV infection and matching HLA type. Whole-study results and caveats: Public TCR beta family frequency separated CMV-and-HLA carriers, including in an independent cohort. HLA-C-restricted CMV clonotypes gave the most frequent clonotype in two of eight donors.

Trimming took off 6 bases at V and 0 bases at J, with 18 bases between the two ends. Germline values: CDR1 SNHLY, CDR2 FYNNEI. The CDR3 is 16 amino acids. Each CDR3 protein is one row after TCRdb ran MiXCR on the reads. The table has about 190,000 distinct CDR3 sequences, over 25% seen once; the top ten hold under 35%. Sequencing input: PBMCs. This TCR came from a human donor in good health (CMV status not recorded). Some clones in this sample may be carry-over from other donors' samples. V and J are TRBV2 and TRBJ2-7; tentatively, D is TRBD1 (5 bases). CDR3 bases: TGTGCCAGCAGGCTTCGGGCAGGGCTCAGCTCCTACGAGCAGTACTTC. This sequence encodes CASRLRAGLSSYEQYF.